Below, 23 T cell receptor beta chains from the same sample are listed, as sequenced in a study of blood T cells in healthy people across ages. A second roughly 6 to 11 cycle PCR used barcoded and J-beta primers. MiXCR was run by TCRdb on the 5' RACE reads, yielding one entry per CDR3 protein. The sample includes approximately 940,000 distinct CDR3 sequences, roughly 48% seen only once; the top ten take roughly 13%. Sequencing used blood. These receptors came from a young man in good health.

This clonotype has only a few counts. This rearrangement joins TRBV7-2 to TRBJ2-3; 7 nucleotides match TRBD1. Germline loops: CDR1 SGHTA, CDR2 FQGNSA. This CDR3 comprises 17 residues. The ends lost 5 bases at V and 4 bases at J; junction bases unmatched: 15. The CDR3 DNA follows: TGTGCCAGCAGCCCGCGACAGGGACCGTTAAGCGCAGATACGCAGTATTTT. It encodes CASSPRQGPLSADTQYF.

Ten or more counts support this clonotype. The chain employs TRBV7-3 and TRBJ2-3; D possibly corresponds to TRBD2 (7 bases). CDR3 length equals 16 residues. V was pared by 2 bases and J by 2 bases, with 14 bases between. From germline, CDR1 is SGHTA and CDR2 FQGTGA. CDR3 in amino acids: CASSLGGGLNTDTQYF. Written as DNA, the CDR3 is TGTGCCAGCAGCTTAGGGGGGGGCCTAAACACAGATACGCAGTATTTT.

This chain links TRBV10-3 with TRBJ1-5; possibly TRBD1 for D (5 bases). Trimming cost V 5 bases and J 2 bases, with 7 bases left between them. CDR1 is ENHRY, CDR2 SYGVKD, per germline. The CDR3 has 13 amino acids. CDR3 coding DNA: TGTGCCATCAGTACGACAGGCAATCAGCCCCAGCATTTT. This encodes CAISTTGNQPQHF.

The sample holds a few counts of this clonotype. The chain links TRBV7-9 to TRBJ1-2; TRBD1 is a possible D gene (6 bases). This CDR3 spans 12 amino acids. V shed 1 base and J shed 7 bases, with 7 bases lying between them. Germline CDR1 reads SEHNR; CDR2 reads FQNEAQ (reference sequence). CDR3 loop: CASSLVDSGYTF. CDR3 in DNA: TGTGCCAGCAGCTTAGTGGACAGTGGCTACACCTTC. The full variable domain, rest sourced from reference TRBV7-9 and TRBJ1-2, is DTGVSQNPRHKITKRGQNVTFRCDPISEHNRLYWYRQTLGQGPEFLTYFQNEAQLEKSRLLSDRFSAERPKGSFSTLEIQRTEQGDSAMYLCASSLVDSGYTFGSGTRLTVV.

The V gene is TRBV12-3 or TRBV12-4, the J gene TRBJ2-3, with D possibly TRBD1 on 6 matching bases. V lost 5 bases, J lost 2 bases, and 26 bases lay in between. The CDR3 length is 19 residues. The CDR3 DNA follows: TGTGCCAGCAGTACCCTCTTACGGCAGGGGCTAGAATTCACAGATACGCAGTATTTT. Its protein is CASSTLLRQGLEFTDTQYF.

This clonotype was picked up many times. The rearrangement uses TRBV21-1 and TRBJ2-1; TRBD1, the table's D call, was not compared with the DNA. TRBV21-1 is marked as a pseudogene. This CDR3 is 15 amino acids long. CDR3: CASSKGTGEHNEQFF. The CDR3 region has the DNA TGTGCCAGCAGCAAAGGTACAGGGGAACACAATGAGCAGTTCTTC.

The chain has TRBV7-6 and TRBJ2-1; 10 nucleotides line up with TRBD2. V was pared by 5 bases and J by 2 bases, with 6 bases of the junction left unmatched. Germline loops: CDR1 SGHVS, CDR2 FNYEAQ. There are 16 residues in the CDR3. CDR3 protein: CASSLSAGGTYNEQFF. The CDR3 DNA sequence: TGTGCCAGCAGCCTATCAGCGGGGGGGACCTACAATGAGCAGTTCTTC.

The chain carries TRBV7-2 and TRBJ2-7; D is perhaps TRBD2 (5 bases). This CDR3 is 14 amino acids long. V lost 6 bases to trimming and J lost 3 bases, with 15 bases between them. Germline CDR1 reads SGHTA; CDR2 reads FQGNSA. The CDR3 is CASRRAAPVYEQYF. The CDR3 DNA is TGTGCCAGCAGGAGAGCGGCCCCGGTCTACGAGCAGTACTTC.

Comment on this clonotype: One end of the junction varies from germline; a read error may be responsible. This rearrangement joins TRBV5-4 to TRBJ1-2, with a possible D match to TRBD1 (6 bases). The CDR3 is made up of 14 amino acids. Germline loops: CDR1 SGHNT, CDR2 YYREEE (reference sequence). The CDR3 nucleotides read TGTACCAGCAGCCCCGACAGGCACTACTATGGCTACACCTTC. This sequence encodes CTSSPDRHYYGYTF.

A few counts support this clonotype. The V gene is TRBV7-9, the J gene TRBJ2-6, with D hard to call. The length of the CDR3 is 13 residues. CDR1 and CDR2 (germline): SEHNR, FQNEAQ (reference sequence). Trimming shortened V by 1 base and J by 9 bases, and 7 bases separated the two germline ends. CDR3 DNA sequence: TGTGCCAGCAGCTTAGGAACCGTCAACGTCCTGACTTTC. Its translation: CASSLGTVNVLTF.

With respect to this clonotype: The junction shows a germline mismatch at one end, possibly a read error. The chain employs TRBV24-1 and TRBJ2-7, with D perhaps TRBD2 (5 bases). The CDR3 covers 13 residues. Germline V gives CDR1 KGHDR, CDR2 SFDVKD. The CDR3 region has the DNA TGTACCACCAGTGATTCGGGGACCTACGAGCAGTACTTC. Protein: CTTSDSGTYEQYF.

This clonotype was seen more than once but under ten times. The chain recombines TRBV7-2 with TRBJ2-1, with TRBD2 matching 7 bases. The junction had 5 bases not matched to a gene; V was cut back by 1 base and J by 2 bases. Germline lookup yields CDR1 SGHTA and CDR2 FQGNSA. CDR3 length: 16 amino acids. CDR3 protein: CASSLVAGVTYNEQFF. In nucleotides, the CDR3 is TGTGCCAGCAGCTTAGTGGCGGGGGTAACCTACAATGAGCAGTTCTTC.

The sample holds a few counts of this clonotype. The V gene is TRBV4-2, the J gene TRBJ2-5; 13 bases fit TRBD2. The V gene's germline CDR1 is LGHNA and CDR2 YNFKEQ. V was pared by 1 base and J by 2 bases, with 7 bases of the junction left unmatched. This CDR3 is built from 18 residues. CDR3 amino acids: CASSQGHGTSGEQETQYF. The CDR3 DNA sequence: TGTGCCAGCAGCCAAGGCCACGGGACTAGCGGGGAACAAGAGACCCAGTACTTC.

J is TRBJ1-1 and V is TRBV20-1, with D perhaps TRBD1 (5 bases). Trimming shortened V by 6 bases and J by 6 bases, and 20 bases separated the two germline ends. This CDR3 spans 14 amino acids. In germline, CDR1 is DFQATT, CDR2 SNEGSKA (reference sequence). The CDR3 nucleotides read TGCAGTGCGCAAACTGGGGCCAGTCTCGCTGAAGCTTTCTTT. It translates to CSAQTGASLAEAFF.

This chain links TRBV20-1 with TRBJ1-2, with a weak D call TRBD1 (5 bases). The CDR3 totals 15 residues. V lost 5 bases to trimming and J lost 4 bases, with 20 bases between them. The germline V gene has CDR1 DFQATT and CDR2 SNEGSKA (reference sequence). The CDR3 bases are TGCAGTGCTCTCCGGTCGGGCACGGGGGGCTATGGCTACACCTTC. Its protein is CSALRSGTGGYGYTF.

The V call is TRBV9, the J call TRBJ1-2; no clear D gene. The CDR3 has 12 amino acids. Germline V gene lookup returns CDR1 SGDLS and CDR2 YYNGEE. V lost 4 bases and J lost 10, with 14 bases in between. The CDR3 region has the DNA TGTGCCAGCAGCTCAGACGGACGGCCCTACACCTTC. Protein product: CASSSDGRPYTF.

The gene calls are TRBV7-2 and TRBJ1-4; 9 bases map to TRBD1. The germline gives CDR1 SGHTA, CDR2 FQGNSA. The CDR3 contains 16 residues. With 5 bases clipped from V and 4 bases from J, the junction kept 8 bases outside the gene matches. The CDR3 spells CASSGRGTGLNEKLFF. The CDR3 DNA reads TGTGCCAGCAGCGGCAGAGGGACAGGGCTTAATGAAAAACTGTTTTTT.

The chain combines TRBV7-9 with TRBJ1-1, with D possibly TRBD1 on 6 matching bases. Germline V gene lookup returns CDR1 SEHNR and CDR2 FQNEAQ (reference sequence). This CDR3 has 15 residues. Trimming pared 6 bases from V and 3 bases from J, leaving 17 bases between. The CDR3 region is CASRRGTAMDTEAFF. Here the CDR3 DNA reads TGTGCCAGCAGGAGGGGGACGGCGATGGACACTGAAGCTTTCTTT.

This sequence joins TRBV20-1 and TRBJ2-5, with 9 bases identical to TRBD2. The CDR3 is 15 residues long. The V and J ends lost 5 bases and 0 bases, in that order; junction bases with no gene match: 7. The germline V gene has CDR1 DFQATT and CDR2 SNEGSKA (reference sequence). The CDR3 protein is CSAAGIAGDQETQYF. CDR3 nucleotide sequence: TGCAGTGCTGCGGGAATAGCGGGGGACCAAGAGACCCAGTACTTC.

In this sample, this clonotype turned up a few times. The genes are TRBV27 and TRBJ2-1; no reliable D call. The CDR3 sequence is 14 residues long. The germline V gene encodes CDR1 MNHEY and CDR2 SMNVEV (reference sequence). V was clipped by 0 bases and J by 10 bases, with 13 bases between them. CDR3 residues: CASSLSGRYTEQFF. The CDR3 bases are TGTGCCAGCAGTTTATCAGGCCGCTATACAGAGCAGTTCTTC.

The rearrangement uses TRBV28 and TRBJ2-5; D is undetermined. CDR1 MDHEN and CDR2 SYDVKM come from the germline V gene. V was cut by 6 bases and J by 2 bases, with 16 bases left in between. The CDR3 covers 15 residues. The CDR3 region has the DNA TGTGCCAGCAGCTATACCACCACGCGGCAAGAGACCCAGTACTTC. Amino acid sequence: CASSYTTTRQETQYF.

This clonotype was counted between two and nine times. The gene calls are TRBV15 and TRBJ2-3; D uncertain. Germline CDR1 and CDR2: LNHNV and YYDKDF (reference sequence). Trimming pared 1 base from V and 3 bases from J, leaving 8 bases between. The CDR3 consists of 14 residues. This chain's CDR3 is CATSRVEVTDTQYF. In nucleotides, the CDR3 is TGTGCCACCAGCAGAGTGGAAGTTACAGATACGCAGTATTTT. The full variable domain, completed using reference TRBV15 and TRBJ2-3, is DAMVIQNPRYQVTQFGKPVTLSCSQTLNHNVMYWYQQKSSQAPKLLFHYYDKDFNNEADTPDNFQSRRPNTSFCFLDIRSPGLGDTAMYLCATSRVEVTDTQYFGPGTRLTVL.

The chain links TRBV18 to TRBJ1-1; D is ambiguous. Germline V CDR1 and CDR2: KGHSH, LQKENI. The germline V and J ends were trimmed by 2 bases and 6 bases, with 10 bases remaining between them. This CDR3 is 13 amino acids long. The CDR3 DNA reads TGTGCCAGCTCACCATCGTCAGAATCTGAAGCTTTCTTT. Protein sequence: CASSPSSESEAFF.